A single sample gave rise to the 8 T cell receptor beta chains below, sequenced in a study of blood T cell repertoires in COVID-19. Data came from immunoSEQ multiplex PCR; TCRdb stores just in-frame clones and leaves some out. Here the sample spans roughly 170,000 clones, over 70% being singletons. The source material was PBMCs or T cells enriched from blood (not recorded which). The receptors stem from a woman aged 50 to 60 in a cohort exposed to, infected with or recovered from COVID-19 (not recorded which).

This chain joins TRBV19 and TRBJ2-2, with D perhaps matching TRBD1 (5 bases). V was trimmed by 5 bases and J by 4 bases, leaving 11 bases between them. Germline lookup yields CDR1 LNHDA and CDR2 SQIVND (reference sequence). There are 14 residues in the CDR3. CDR3 coding DNA: TGTGCCAGTAGTCCCCGGACATCCACCGGGGAGCTGTTTTTT. Protein product: CASSPRTSTGELFF. Based on the CDR3 plus reference TRBV19 and TRBJ2-2, the full variable domain is DGGITQSPKYLFRKEGQNVTLSCEQNLNHDAMYWYRQDPGQGLRLIYYSQIVNDFQKGDIAEGYSVSREKKESFPLTVTSAQKNPTAFYLCASSPRTSTGELFFGEGSRLTVL.

The chain links TRBV28 to TRBJ1-4; D may be TRBD1 (6 bases). The CDR3 covers 14 residues. The germline V gene encodes CDR1 MDHEN and CDR2 SYDVKM. Trimming took 6 bases from V and 8 from J, leaving 16 bases between them. The CDR3 DNA sequence: TGTGCCAGCAGCCTGACAGGACACGGAGAAAAACTGTTTTTT. Its protein product is CASSLTGHGEKLFF.

In its sample, this clone was seen a few times. The chain uses TRBV10-3 and TRBJ2-3, with 12 bases matching TRBD1. V shed 9 bases, J shed 4 bases, and the junction held 8 bases outside the gene matches. The CDR3 runs to 15 residues. The germline V gene encodes CDR1 ENHRY and CDR2 SYGVKD. The CDR3 here is CAITRDRGRSDTQYF. The CDR3 nucleotides are TGTGCCATTACCCGGGACAGGGGGCGATCAGATACGCAGTATTTT.

In nucleotides, the CDR3 is TGTGCCAGCAGCCTTTTTGACGGGGTTCAAGAGACCCAGTACTTC. Its translation is CASSLFDGVQETQYF. J is TRBJ2-5 and V is TRBV27; tentatively, D is TRBD2 (5 bases). Trimming removed 6 bases from V and 2 bases from J, with 16 bases in between. The CDR3 length is 15 residues. Germline loops: CDR1 MNHEY, CDR2 SMNVEV (reference sequence).

The chain uses TRBV28 and TRBJ2-6, with 8 nucleotides matching TRBD1. The germline gives CDR1 MDHEN, CDR2 SYDVKM. The CDR3 runs 13 residues. V was pared by 9 bases and J by 2 bases, with 0 bases of the junction left unmatched. The CDR3, as DNA: TGTGCCAGGACAGGGGCTGGGGCCAACGTCCTGACTTTC. Translating gives CARTGAGANVLTF.

The chain is built from TRBV2 and TRBJ2-5; D perhaps matches TRBD2 (5 bases). Trimming removed 6 bases from V and 4 bases from J, with 12 bases in between. Germline CDR1 is SNHLY and CDR2 is FYNNEI. There are 13 residues in the CDR3. The CDR3 reads CASRGAGGETQYF. For the CDR3, the DNA is TGTGCCAGCAGAGGTGCGGGCGGAGAGACCCAGTACTTC.

This rearrangement joins TRBV2 to TRBJ1-2, with unresolved D. Trimming took 6 bases from V and 12 from J, leaving 14 bases between them. CDR1 and CDR2 (germline): SNHLY, FYNNEI. The CDR3 runs 11 residues. The CDR3 here is CASRRILEDTF. The DNA for the CDR3 is TGTGCCAGCAGACGAATCCTAGAAGACACCTTC.

This chain links TRBV19 with TRBJ1-4; D is unclear. The CDR3 consists of 13 residues. The germline V and J ends were trimmed by 4 bases and 8 bases, with 11 bases remaining between them. Germline CDR1 is LNHDA and CDR2 is SQIVND (reference sequence). The CDR3 bases are TGTGCCAGTAGTAGGGCCTTTGGAGAAAAACTGTTTTTT. It codes for CASSRAFGEKLFF.